This entry concerns a single TCR beta chain. This clone is a singleton in its sample. The antigen it binds to is not known. Base qualities were left out, and no much larger clone turns up one base away. From V the trimming removes 6 bases and from J it removes 2 bases, while the gene matches leave 4 bases of the junction unaccounted for. Its CDR3 holds 14 amino acids, cysteine through phenylalanine. Only the CDR3 DNA stays, 42 bases, in frame from base 1. The germline V gene encodes CDR1 WSHSY and CDR2 SAAADI. Whole blood was collected in K2EDTA tubes by collaborating institutions according to the institutions' own protocols. For TCRbeta analysis, collaborators shipped samples as frozen whole blood, isolated PBMCs, or DNA extracted from either of those sample types. The data originate from a study of blood T cell repertoires in COVID-19 (dated by TCRdb to about 2020). Notes on the research overall: Samples covering the acute and convalescent phases of COVID-19 were provided by collaborators in the United States, Italy and Spain. The samples were drawn from the first 160 participants of the ongoing ImmuneRACE study and from some 1,300 subjects provided by 6 global collaborators. The prospective study material was composed of cDNA or gDNA derived from T cells, B-cell-depleted T cells, or PBMCs. Where available, HLA class I and class II types were obtained from metadata supplied by the sample provider rather than from assay-based typing. Deeply sampled blood TCRbeta repertoires from subjects exposed to, actively infected with, or recovered from COVID-19 were included in the dataset. The repertoires were made available in a free public database intended to serve as a resource for research on the immune response to SARS-CoV-2. The sample metadata nearly always contained a de-identified subject ID, COVID-19 status, age in years and sex.

Broad study findings and their caveats: How much clinical and demographic metadata was included differed by source and by participant, and the metadata was provided uncurated.

TCRbeta CDR3 regions were amplified from genomic DNA by means of the immunoSEQ Assay, a bias-controlled multiplex PCR. The study's processing was this. Within the assay, amplification of reference gene primers was used to estimate how many nucleated cells each sample contained. Sequence reads were collapsed and filtered to measure the absolute abundance of every unique TCRbeta CDR3 rearrangement. For each sample, productive Simpson clonality was calculated by taking the square root of Simpson's diversity index across productive rearrangements. This is the immuneACCESS table as TCRdb keeps it, with only in-frame sequences that have V and J called. A part of the clones is gone; compared with another copy, unresolved V genes explain less than half, and the rest is unexplained. V and J calls and clone size follow that table, whereas D and trimming were derived from the DNA. For this sample the table gives about 98,000 clones, of which approximately 78% were detected only once. The ten largest clones capture roughly 10% of the sample.

The chain joins TRBV10-2 to TRBJ2-5; TRBD2 agrees with 9 junctional bases. Specimen: peripheral blood. The origin of this receptor is a man in his fifties or sixties with active or convalescent COVID-19. DNA sequence: TGCGCCAGCAGAGATAGCGGGAGACAAGAGACCCAGTACTTC. This yields the protein CASRDSGRQETQYF.